The 11 T cell receptor beta chains listed next were all sequenced from one sample in a study of CD8+ T cells in alopecia areata. Extracted RNA was reverse transcribed into cDNA, the sequencing template. TCRdb's copy holds only in-frame clones and misses some; the assay was immunoSEQ multiplex PCR. The data show 150,000 to 200,000 clones, with almost 65% seen just once and 1.7% held by the top ten. Sequenced here: CD4+ T cells sorted from blood, sampled at week 0. These receptors came from a human donor with alopecia areata.

This clone occurred a few times. V gene TRBV7-2 combines with J gene TRBJ2-5; no clear D gene. The V end was cut by 0 bases, the J end by 2 bases, with 4 bases between. The CDR3 length is 13 residues. CDR1 is SGHTA and CDR2 is FQGNSA in the germline V gene. CDR3 sequence: CASSLARQETQYF. The CDR3 coding sequence is TGTGCCAGCAGCTTAGCCAGGCAAGAGACCCAGTACTTC.

The chain links TRBV6-5 to TRBJ1-5; no reliable D call. With 4 bases removed from V and 6 bases from J, the gap between germline ends came to 10 bases. Germline loops: CDR1 MNHEY, CDR2 SVGAGI. The CDR3 has 13 amino acids. Here the CDR3 DNA reads TGTGCCAGCAGTTCTATTCGGGGTCAGCCCCAGCATTTT. Its protein is CASSSIRGQPQHF.

The V and J genes are TRBV7-2 and TRBJ2-3; the D is unclear. Trimming took 6 bases from V and 6 from J, leaving 10 bases between them. Germline values: CDR1 SGHTA, CDR2 FQGNSA. The CDR3 spans 12 residues. The CDR3 sequence is CASSLGLDTQYF. The CDR3 nucleotides are TGTGCCAGCAGTTTGGGGTTGGATACGCAGTATTTT.

The rearrangement uses TRBV5-8 and TRBJ2-7, with 9 bases that match TRBD1. The germline V gene encodes CDR1 SGHTS and CDR2 YDEGEE. The CDR3 has 15 residues. J lost 3 bases, V lost 0 bases, and 4 bases had no gene match. The CDR3 sequence is CASSLGPGQGYEQYF. Here the CDR3 DNA reads TGTGCCAGCAGCTTGGGGCCGGGACAGGGCTACGAGCAGTACTTC.

The table lists this clone with a count of one. The chain joins TRBV7-2 to TRBJ1-1, with D possibly being TRBD1 (5 bases). This CDR3 spans 16 amino acids. Germline assignment: CDR1 SGHTA and CDR2 FQGNSA. V shed 4 bases and J shed 0 bases, with 15 bases lying between them. The CDR3 is CASSSGTGAVNTEAFF. CDR3 coding DNA: TGTGCCAGCAGCTCGGGAACCGGGGCTGTGAACACTGAAGCTTTCTTT.

CDR3 bases: TGCGCCAGCAGCGATCTCGCCACTAGCGGGGGGTCCTACGAGCAGTACTTC. Encoded protein: CASSDLATSGGSYEQYF. The J gene is TRBJ2-7, the V gene TRBV5-1, with 12 bases lining up with TRBD2. From germline, CDR1 is SGHRS and CDR2 YFSETQ. The CDR3 has 17 residues. The ends lost 4 bases at V and 1 base at J; junction bases unmatched: 9.

This clone has only a few counts. V gene TRBV30 combines with J gene TRBJ1-2, with D unclear. The germline V and J ends were trimmed by 0 bases and 7 bases, with 15 bases remaining between them. Looked up from germline, CDR1 is GTSNPN and CDR2 is SVGIG (reference sequence). The CDR3 loop spans 14 amino acids. The CDR3 loop reads CAWSVWADGGGYTF. The DNA of the CDR3 is TGTGCCTGGAGTGTATGGGCGGATGGTGGTGGCTACACCTTC.

As for this clone: Other DNA sequences in this sample translate to the same CDR3. V gene TRBV29-1 combines with J gene TRBJ1-2; D call uncertain. V was clipped by 1 base and J by 6 bases, with 3 bases between them. This CDR3 contains 10 residues. The germline V gene encodes CDR1 SQVTM and CDR2 ANQGSEA. CDR3 amino acids: CSVEGDGYTF. The CDR3 DNA follows: TGCAGCGTTGAAGGAGATGGCTACACCTTC. Full variable domain (outside the CDR3, taken from reference TRBV29-1 and TRBJ1-2): SAVISQKPSRDICQRGTSLTIQCQVDSQVTMMFWYRQQPGQSLTLIATANQGSEATYESGFVIDKFPISRPNLTFSTLTVSNMSPEDSSIYLCSVEGDGYTFGSGTRLTVV.

The CDR3 reads CAWRAQGQETQYF. DNA for the CDR3: TGTGCCTGGAGGGCACAGGGGCAAGAGACCCAGTACTTC. The chain uses TRBV30 and TRBJ2-5; 7 positions match TRBD1. Germline CDR1 GTSNPN, CDR2 SVGIG (reference sequence). The J segment lost 2 bases and the V segment lost 3 bases, leaving 3 bases of the junction unmatched. The CDR3 sequence is 13 residues long. The variable domain in full, with the rest retrieved from reference TRBV30 and TRBJ2-5, is SQTIHQWPATLVQPVGSPLSLECTVEGTSNPNLYWYRQAAGRGLQLLFYSVGIGQISSEVPQNLSASRPQDRQFILSSKKLLLSDSGFYLCAWRAQGQETQYFGPGTRLLVL.

The V gene is TRBV29-1, the J gene TRBJ2-1; 7 nucleotides match TRBD2. Germline V CDR1 and CDR2: SQVTM, ANQGSEA. The CDR3 length is 12 residues. V was clipped by 7 bases and J by 3 bases; unmatched bases: 3. Here the CDR3 reads CSAGGDYNEQFF. DNA of the CDR3: TGCAGCGCTGGGGGGGACTACAATGAGCAGTTCTTC.

The rearrangement uses TRBV30 and TRBJ1-2, with unresolved D. Germline lookup yields CDR1 GTSNPN and CDR2 SVGIG (reference sequence). This CDR3 comprises 12 residues. V shed 3 bases and J shed 2 bases, with 7 bases lying between them. CDR3 region: CAWREPNYGYTF. DNA of the CDR3: TGTGCCTGGAGAGAACCAAACTATGGCTACACCTTC.